A single sample is the source of the 29 T cell receptor beta chains below, sequenced in a study of T-cell reconstitution after alpha-beta-depleted transplantation in children. TCRbeta library construction was performed incorporating unique molecular identifiers. TCRdb itself ran the PCR reads through MiXCR, one entry per CDR3 protein. The sample has approximately 630,000 distinct CDR3 sequences, about 12% seen once. Sample: PBMCs, taken before TCRalphabeta/CD19-depleted stem cell transplant. These receptors came from a girl aged 2 to 10 with congenital amegakaryocytic thrombocytopenia, due to receive a stem cell transplant.

A few counts support this clonotype. The chain links TRBV20-1 to TRBJ2-1, with 10 bases lining up with TRBD2. With V trimmed by 6 bases and J by 1 base, 6 bases remained unmatched. The CDR3 is 15 amino acids. Germline V CDR1 and CDR2: DFQATT, SNEGSKA (reference sequence). Written as DNA, the CDR3 is TGCAGTGCCCGGAGCGGGAGGGCGTCCTACAATGAGCAGTTCTTC. It is translated as CSARSGRASYNEQFF.

This clonotype was found many times. The V call is TRBV28, the J call TRBJ2-2; D unclear. The CDR3 has 13 residues. V gave up 5 bases and J gave up 3 bases, with 7 bases separating them. CDR1 is MDHEN, CDR2 SYDVKM, per germline. In nucleotides, the CDR3 is TGTGCCAGCAGTCATCCCTACACCGGGGAGCTGTTTTTT. This codes for CASSHPYTGELFF.

This clonotype has more than one count but fewer than ten. The rearrangement joins TRBV2 to TRBJ2-5; TRBD2 matches 12 bases. From germline, CDR1 is SNHLY and CDR2 FYNNEI. The CDR3 sequence is 15 residues long. V lost 11 bases to trimming and J lost 4 bases; unmatched junction nucleotides: 11. CDR3 region: CALLTASGRGETQYF. The CDR3 region has the DNA TGTGCCCTTTTAACGGCTAGCGGGAGGGGAGAGACCCAGTACTTC. The variable domain in full, completed from reference TRBV2 and TRBJ2-5, reads EPEVTQTPSHQVTQMGQEVILRCVPISNHLYFYWYRQILGQKVEFLVSFYNNEISEKSEIFDDQFSVERPDGSNFTLKIRSTKLEDSAMYFCALLTASGRGETQYFGPGTRLLVL.

This chain uses TRBV12-3 or TRBV12-4 with TRBJ2-7; tentatively, D is TRBD2 (5 bases). V was pared by 3 bases and J by 2 bases, with 14 bases between. CDR3 length equals 15 residues. The CDR3 DNA reads as TGTGCCAGCAGTTTTATGAGGGCATCCACCTACGAGCAGTACTTC. It specifies CASSFMRASTYEQYF.

In its sample, this clonotype was seen many times. V is TRBV20-1 and J is TRBJ2-5; 12 nucleotides align to TRBD2. Trimming took 6 bases from V and 5 from J; bases not matched to a gene: 7. The CDR3 length is 14 residues. In germline, CDR1 is DFQATT, CDR2 SNEGSKA (reference sequence). CDR3 residues: CSAPTSGSLETQYF. In DNA, the CDR3 is TGCAGTGCCCCGACTAGCGGGAGCTTGGAGACCCAGTACTTC.

This clonotype was counted ten times or more. This chain joins TRBV10-3 and TRBJ2-1; D unclear. CDR1 is ENHRY and CDR2 is SYGVKD in the germline V gene. The V gene lost 3 bases and the J gene lost 0 bases, with 9 bases spanning the gap. The CDR3 has 15 amino acids. For the CDR3, the DNA is TGTGCCATCAGTGAACCAGCTAGCTCCTACAATGAGCAGTTCTTC. Amino acid sequence: CAISEPASSYNEQFF.

The CDR3, as DNA: TGTGCCTGCCGTGAAAGAGGAGCCTTTGGGTACGAGCAGTACTTC. Its protein is CACRERGAFGYEQYF. The chain uses TRBV12-3 or TRBV12-4 and TRBJ2-7; D ambiguous. The CDR3 is made up of 15 amino acids. V lost 11 bases and J 4 bases, leaving 24 bases between the germline ends.

This clonotype was counted a few times. The chain is built from TRBV4-1 and TRBJ2-1, with TRBD2 matching over 9 bases. The CDR3 has 23 residues. Trimming at V came to 1 base and at J to 5 bases, leaving 27 bases not matched to a gene. Germline V lookup: CDR1 MGHRA, CDR2 YSYEKL. CDR3 sequence: CASSQVGLAGSPHPPSNNNEQFF. In DNA, the CDR3 is TGCGCCAGCAGCCAAGTTGGGCTAGCGGGATCCCCCCACCCTCCCTCCAACAACAATGAGCAGTTCTTC.

This clonotype appeared many times. This chain links TRBV6-5 with TRBJ2-1, with a tentative D call TRBD2 (5 bases). V lost 9 bases, J lost 8 bases, and 20 bases lay in between. The CDR3 covers 14 residues. Germline V gene lookup returns CDR1 MNHEY and CDR2 SVGAGI. Here the CDR3 DNA reads TGTGCCAGTAGCTACCGAGGGCCGAGGGATGAGCAGTTCTTC. This codes for CASSYRGPRDEQFF.

This clonotype was counted at least ten times. This sequence joins TRBV6-5 and TRBJ2-5; 7 nucleotides align to TRBD1. The junction had 5 bases not matched to a gene; V was cut back by 4 bases and J by 3 bases. Per the germline V gene, CDR1 is MNHEY and CDR2 is SVGAGI. This CDR3 contains 14 residues. The chain's CDR3 is CASSSGQAKETQYF. In nucleotides, the CDR3 is TGTGCCAGCAGTTCCGGACAGGCGAAAGAGACCCAGTACTTC.

This clonotype was found many times. This chain uses TRBV12-3 or TRBV12-4 with TRBJ2-7; D is ambiguous. Trimming took off 5 bases at V and 3 bases at J, with 11 bases between the two ends. The CDR3 is 13 amino acids. The CDR3 DNA is TGTGCCAGCAGTCCCGGACGGATCTACGAGCAGTACTTC. It codes for CASSPGRIYEQYF.

This clonotype was observed at least ten times. This chain joins TRBV7-9 and TRBJ2-1; D possibly corresponds to TRBD2 (5 bases). The germline CDR1 and CDR2 sequences are SEHNR and FQNEAQ (reference sequence). Trimming shortened V by 10 bases and J by 16 bases, and 17 bases separated the two germline ends. The CDR3 has 10 residues. The CDR3 is CATRADGGFF. The CDR3 coding sequence is TGTGCCACCCGAGCGGACGGAGGTTTCTTC.

This chain joins TRBV30 and TRBJ2-7; unclear D gene. V was cut by 0 bases and J by 6 bases, with 18 bases left in between. In germline, CDR1 is GTSNPN, CDR2 SVGIG (reference sequence). The CDR3 extends over 15 amino acids. CDR3 region: CAWSVNSGPRGEQYF. Written as DNA, the CDR3 is TGTGCCTGGAGTGTAAATTCGGGCCCCCGAGGCGAGCAGTACTTC.

The V gene is TRBV7-8, the J gene TRBJ2-1, with D perhaps matching TRBD2 (9 bases). Trimming removed 1 base at V and 9 bases at J, with 16 bases between. The germline V gene has CDR1 SGHVS and CDR2 FQNEAQ. This CDR3 has 15 residues. In DNA, the CDR3 is TGTGCCAGCAGCTTAGGGCCTAGCGGGACAGGTGAGCAGTTCTTC. It codes for CASSLGPSGTGEQFF.

The table lists this clonotype with a few counts. This chain's CDR3 is CASSQQQGYNEQFF. For the CDR3, the DNA is TGTGCCAGCAGCCAACAACAGGGCTACAATGAGCAGTTCTTC. The rearrangement links TRBV7-9 to TRBJ2-1, with D possibly matching TRBD1 (6 bases). CDR3 length: 14 residues. The germline V and J ends were trimmed by 5 bases and 3 bases, with 11 bases remaining between them. Germline CDR1 is SEHNR and CDR2 is FQNEAQ (reference sequence). Together with reference TRBV7-9 and TRBJ2-1, the CDR3 gives the full variable domain: DTGVSQNPRHKITKRGQNVTFRCDPISEHNRLYWYRQTLGQGPEFLTYFQNEAQLEKSRLLSDRFSAERPKGSFSTLEIQRTEQGDSAMYLCASSQQQGYNEQFFGPGTRLTVL.

The table lists this clonotype with many counts. The gene calls are TRBV20-1 and TRBJ2-7; possibly TRBD2 for D (5 bases). CDR3 length: 13 amino acids. V lost 3 bases and J 6 bases, leaving 15 bases between the germline ends. Germline assignment: CDR1 DFQATT and CDR2 SNEGSKA (reference sequence). In DNA form, the CDR3 reads TGCAGTGCTAGCGCTTCCCCGGCGGGCGAGCAGTACTTC. Its protein is CSASASPAGEQYF.

This clonotype occurred a few times. This chain links TRBV20-1 with TRBJ2-7; perhaps TRBD2 as D (6 bases). Germline assignment: CDR1 DFQATT and CDR2 SNEGSKA (reference sequence). This CDR3 contains 13 residues. With 1 base removed from V and 4 bases from J, the gap between germline ends came to 11 bases. CDR3 residues: CSARGWREYEQYF. The CDR3 coding sequence is TGCAGTGCTAGAGGCTGGCGGGAATACGAGCAGTACTTC.

With regard to this clonotype: This may be a read error, as it is one base from a much larger clone. The gene calls are TRBV20-1 and TRBJ2-1; a weak D match, TRBD1 (6 bases). CDR3 length: 17 residues. Germline V gene lookup returns CDR1 DFQATT and CDR2 SNEGSKA (reference sequence). CDR3 in DNA: TGCTGTGCTAGGCGCGATCAGGGGTCATTCTCCTACAATGAGCAGTTCTTC. Translation: CCARRDQGSFSYNEQFF.

This clonotype came up a few times. The rearrangement joins TRBV5-1 to TRBJ2-1, with TRBD2 identical over 12 bases. V was pared by 2 bases and J by 10 bases, with 16 bases of the junction left unmatched. CDR3 length: 18 residues. Germline lookup yields CDR1 SGHRS and CDR2 YFSETQ. The CDR3 spells CASSFGILAGGQQWEQFF. The CDR3 DNA reads TGCGCCAGCAGCTTTGGGATACTAGCGGGAGGCCAACAATGGGAGCAGTTCTTC.

As regards this clonotype: A much larger clone differs by one base, so this may be a read error. The chain recombines TRBV20-1 with TRBJ2-1, with TRBD2 matching over 8 bases. The CDR3 is made up of 17 amino acids. In germline, CDR1 is DFQATT, CDR2 SNEGSKA (reference sequence). The CDR3 reads CSPRDWSGSSSYNEQFF. For the CDR3, the DNA is TGCAGTCCTAGAGATTGGAGCGGGAGTAGCTCCTACAATGAGCAGTTCTTC.

This clonotype was counted many times. V usage is TRBV12-3 or TRBV12-4 and J usage is TRBJ2-1; tentatively, D is TRBD2 (6 bases). This CDR3 is built from 13 residues. V shed 4 bases and J shed 8 bases, with 12 bases lying between them. The CDR3 loop reads CASSYRESHEQFF. CDR3 nucleotides: TGTGCCAGCAGTTACCGGGAGTCCCATGAGCAGTTCTTC.

This clonotype was seen repeatedly, ten times or more. This chain joins TRBV5-1 and TRBJ2-7; no reliable D call. The CDR3 consists of 13 residues. Germline lookup yields CDR1 SGHRS and CDR2 YFSETQ. Trimming took off 0 bases at V and 6 bases at J, with 10 bases between the two ends. CDR3 amino acids: CASSLVLFGEQYF. The CDR3 nucleotides are TGCGCCAGCAGCTTGGTGCTCTTTGGCGAGCAGTACTTC.

In its sample, this clonotype was seen many times. The J gene is TRBJ2-5, the V gene TRBV20-1; no definite D call. V was shortened by 2 bases and J by 1 base, with 8 bases between the two germline ends. This CDR3 region has 13 residues. Germline loops: CDR1 DFQATT, CDR2 SNEGSKA (reference sequence). The chain's CDR3 is CSARRILQETQYF. The CDR3 region has the DNA TGCAGTGCTAGACGGATACTCCAAGAGACCCAGTACTTC.

This clonotype was detected many times. The gene calls are TRBV29-1 and TRBJ2-1, with D possibly matching TRBD2 (5 bases). This CDR3 has 10 amino acids. Trimming took off 7 bases at V and 13 bases at J, with 14 bases between the two ends. The germline V gene encodes CDR1 SQVTM and CDR2 ANQGSEA. The CDR3 DNA reads TGCAGCGGGCAGCGGATCAGTCAGTTCTTC. It translates to CSGQRISQFF.

There are many counts of this clonotype. The chain recombines TRBV12-3 or TRBV12-4 with TRBJ2-7; possible D gene TRBD1, 5 bases. Trimming left V 4 bases short and J 0 bases short, with 7 bases between. The CDR3 contains 13 residues. The chain's CDR3 is CASSYRSSYEQYF. The DNA for the CDR3 is TGTGCCAGCAGTTACAGGAGCTCCTACGAGCAGTACTTC.

This clonotype was seen repeatedly, ten times or more. The V call is TRBV12-3 or TRBV12-4, the J call TRBJ2-7; D gene unclear. Between the trimmed V and J ends, which lost 2 bases and 6 bases, there was a span of 8 bases. The CDR3 consists of 12 residues. The CDR3 protein is CASSLWGLEQYF. The DNA of the CDR3 is TGTGCCAGCAGTTTATGGGGTCTCGAGCAGTACTTC.

This clonotype appeared many times. The chain uses TRBV20-1 and TRBJ1-2, with 7 positions matching TRBD1. V lost 7 bases and J lost 7; bases outside the gene matches: 12. Germline-derived CDR1 and CDR2 are DFQATT and SNEGSKA (reference sequence). This CDR3 is built from 13 residues. The DNA of the CDR3 is TGCAGTGGATACCAGACAGGGACCGGTGGCTACACCTTC. Translating it yields CSGYQTGTGGYTF.

The gene calls are TRBV6-5 and TRBJ1-4; D is undetermined. This CDR3 has 17 amino acids. V was pared by 0 bases and J by 8 bases, with 19 bases between. The germline V gene has CDR1 MNHEY and CDR2 SVGAGI. CDR3 region: CASSYSGRPLYGEKLFF. The DNA for the CDR3 is TGTGCCAGCAGTTACTCGGGAAGGCCCCTGTATGGGGAAAAACTGTTTTTT.

The table lists this clonotype with many counts. An end of the junction does not agree with germline; a read error may underlie this. This rearrangement joins TRBV5-1 to TRBJ2-1; D not resolved. Germline lookup yields CDR1 SGHRS and CDR2 YFSETQ. The CDR3 loop spans 10 amino acids. CDR3 loop: CASRVEEQLF. In DNA, the CDR3 is TGCGCCAGCAGGGTTGAGGAGCAGCTCTTC.